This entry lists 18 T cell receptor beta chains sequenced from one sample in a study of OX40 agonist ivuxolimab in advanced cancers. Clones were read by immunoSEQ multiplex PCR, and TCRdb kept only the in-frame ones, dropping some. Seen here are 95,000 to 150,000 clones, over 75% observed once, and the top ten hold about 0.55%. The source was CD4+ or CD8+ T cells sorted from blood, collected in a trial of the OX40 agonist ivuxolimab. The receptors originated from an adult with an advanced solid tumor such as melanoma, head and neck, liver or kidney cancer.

The CDR3 loop is CASSLQPYQPQHF. DNA for the CDR3: TGTGCCAGCAGTTTGCAGCCATATCAGCCCCAGCATTTT. The chain couples TRBV6-1 to TRBJ1-5, with no clear D. This CDR3 is built from 13 residues. V lost 5 bases and J lost 5, with 10 bases in between. CDR1 is MNHNS, CDR2 SASEGT, per germline.

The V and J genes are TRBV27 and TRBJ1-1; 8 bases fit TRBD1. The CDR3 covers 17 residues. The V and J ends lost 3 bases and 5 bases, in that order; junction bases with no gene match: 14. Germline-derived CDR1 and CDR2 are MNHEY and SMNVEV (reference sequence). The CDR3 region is CASSFGGRGPRGTEAFF. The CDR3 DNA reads TGTGCCAGCAGTTTCGGGGGCAGGGGGCCTCGGGGGACTGAAGCTTTCTTT.

CDR3 in amino acids: CASSPGLTYEQYF. In DNA form, the CDR3 reads TGTGCCAGCAGCCCGGGACTTACCTACGAGCAGTACTTC. The chain recombines TRBV7-3 with TRBJ2-7; possible D gene TRBD2, 6 bases. V lost 5 bases, J lost 2 bases, and 10 bases lay in between. In germline, CDR1 is SGHTA, CDR2 FQGTGA. The CDR3 covers 13 residues.

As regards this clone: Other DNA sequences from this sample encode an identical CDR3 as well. Written as DNA, the CDR3 is TGTGCCAGCAGCTTAGAGGTCGGGGAGCAGTACTTC. Translated, it gives CASSLEVGEQYF. The chain uses TRBV7-2 and TRBJ2-7; unclear D gene. The CDR3 totals 12 residues. Per germline, CDR1 SGHTA and CDR2 FQGNSA. Trimming took off 1 base at V and 7 bases at J, with 8 bases between the two ends.

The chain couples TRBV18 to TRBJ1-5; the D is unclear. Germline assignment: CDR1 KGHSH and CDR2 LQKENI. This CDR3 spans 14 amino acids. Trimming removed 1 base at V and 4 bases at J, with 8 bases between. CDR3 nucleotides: TGTGCCAGCTCACCACAAGACCGTAATCAGCCCCAGCATTTT. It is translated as CASSPQDRNQPQHF.

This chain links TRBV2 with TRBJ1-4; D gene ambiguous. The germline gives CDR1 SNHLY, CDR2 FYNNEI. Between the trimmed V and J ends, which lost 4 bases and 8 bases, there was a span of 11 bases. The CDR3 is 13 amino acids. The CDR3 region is CASSVSAPEKLFF. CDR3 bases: TGTGCCAGCAGTGTTAGTGCACCCGAAAAACTGTTTTTT.

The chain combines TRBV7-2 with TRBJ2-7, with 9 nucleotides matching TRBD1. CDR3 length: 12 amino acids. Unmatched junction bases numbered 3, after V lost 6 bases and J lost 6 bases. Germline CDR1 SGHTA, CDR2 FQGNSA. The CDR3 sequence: CASRMTGGEQYF. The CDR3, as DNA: TGTGCCAGCAGGATGACAGGGGGCGAGCAGTACTTC.

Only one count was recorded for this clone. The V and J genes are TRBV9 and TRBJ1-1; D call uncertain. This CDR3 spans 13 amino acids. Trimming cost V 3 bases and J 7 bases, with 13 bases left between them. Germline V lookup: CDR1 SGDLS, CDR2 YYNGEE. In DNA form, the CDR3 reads TGTGCCAGCAGCGCATCCCCCCCGGGTGAAGCTTTCTTT. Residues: CASSASPPGEAFF. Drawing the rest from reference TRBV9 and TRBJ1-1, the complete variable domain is DSGVTQTPKHLITATGQRVTLRCSPRSGDLSVYWYQQSLDQGLQFLIQYYNGEERAKGNILERFSAQQFPDLHSELNLSSLELGDSALYFCASSASPPGEAFFGQGTRLTVV.

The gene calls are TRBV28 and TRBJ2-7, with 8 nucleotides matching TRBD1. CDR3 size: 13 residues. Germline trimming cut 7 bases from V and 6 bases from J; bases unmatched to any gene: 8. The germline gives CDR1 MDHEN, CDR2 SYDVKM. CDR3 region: CASIRQGSGEQYF. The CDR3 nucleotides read TGTGCCAGCATTAGACAGGGGAGCGGCGAGCAGTACTTC.

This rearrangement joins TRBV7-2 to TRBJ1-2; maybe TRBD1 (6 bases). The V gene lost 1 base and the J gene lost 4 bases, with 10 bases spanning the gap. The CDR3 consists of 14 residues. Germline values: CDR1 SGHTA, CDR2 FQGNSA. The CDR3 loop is CASSLDRDGYGYTF. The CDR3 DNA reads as TGTGCCAGCAGCTTAGACAGGGACGGCTATGGCTACACCTTC.

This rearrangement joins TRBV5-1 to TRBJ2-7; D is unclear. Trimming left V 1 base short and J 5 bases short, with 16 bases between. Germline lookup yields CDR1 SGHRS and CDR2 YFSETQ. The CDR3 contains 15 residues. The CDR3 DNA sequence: TGCGCCAGCAGCTTGTCATCCCCAAGCCCTGACGAGCAGTACTTC. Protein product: CASSLSSPSPDEQYF.

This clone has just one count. CDR3 loop: CASSLVTDTQYF. The CDR3 DNA reads as TGTGCCAGCAGTTTAGTGACAGATACGCAGTATTTT. The genes are TRBV28 and TRBJ2-3; D is unclear. There are 12 residues in the CDR3. V was cut by 2 bases and J by 3 bases, with 3 bases left in between. The germline V gene has CDR1 MDHEN and CDR2 SYDVKM. Supplemented by reference TRBV28 and TRBJ2-3, the full variable domain reads DVKVTQSSRYLVKRTGEKVFLECVQDMDHENMFWYRQDPGLGLRLIYFSYDVKMKEKGDIPEGYSVSREKKERFSLILESASTNQTSMYLCASSLVTDTQYFGPGTRLTVL.

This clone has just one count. This CDR3 reads CASSGQGLHSGNTIYF. The CDR3 region has the DNA TGTGCCAGCAGTGGGCAGGGGCTACACTCTGGAAACACCATATATTTT. This chain joins TRBV6-1 and TRBJ1-3, with TRBD1 as a possible D gene (6 bases). V was shortened by 4 bases and J by 0 bases, with 13 bases between the two germline ends. The germline CDR1 and CDR2 sequences are MNHNS and SASEGT. CDR3 length equals 16 residues.

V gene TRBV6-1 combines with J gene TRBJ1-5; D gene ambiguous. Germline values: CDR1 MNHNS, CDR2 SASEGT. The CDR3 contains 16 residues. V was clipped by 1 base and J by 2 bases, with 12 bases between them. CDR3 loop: CASSEDISRGNQPQHF. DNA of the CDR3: TGTGCCAGCAGTGAAGACATCTCGCGGGGCAATCAGCCCCAGCATTTT.

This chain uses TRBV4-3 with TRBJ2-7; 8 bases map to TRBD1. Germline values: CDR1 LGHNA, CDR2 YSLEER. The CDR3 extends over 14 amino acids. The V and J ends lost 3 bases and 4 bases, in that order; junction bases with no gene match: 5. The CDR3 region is CASSHRTGGYEQYF. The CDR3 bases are TGCGCCAGCAGCCACCGCACAGGGGGGTACGAGCAGTACTTC.

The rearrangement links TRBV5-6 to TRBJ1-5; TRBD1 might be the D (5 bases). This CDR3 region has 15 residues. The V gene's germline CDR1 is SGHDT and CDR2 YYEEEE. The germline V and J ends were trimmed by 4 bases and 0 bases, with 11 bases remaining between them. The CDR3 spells CASSRQGPSNQPQHF. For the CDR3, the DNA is TGTGCCAGCAGCCGTCAGGGACCTAGCAATCAGCCCCAGCATTTT.

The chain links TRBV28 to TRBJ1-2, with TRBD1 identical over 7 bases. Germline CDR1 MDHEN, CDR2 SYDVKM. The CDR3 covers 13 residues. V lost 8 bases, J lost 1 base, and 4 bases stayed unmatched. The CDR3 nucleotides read TGTGCCAGCGTACAGGGGTATAACTATGGCTACACCTTC. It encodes CASVQGYNYGYTF.

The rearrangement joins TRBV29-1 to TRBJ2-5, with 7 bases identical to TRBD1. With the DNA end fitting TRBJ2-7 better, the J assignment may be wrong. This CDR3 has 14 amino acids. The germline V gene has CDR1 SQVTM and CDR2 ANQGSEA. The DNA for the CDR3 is TGCAGCGTTGCTACAGGGGACCTCTCCTACGAGCAGTACTTC. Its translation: CSVATGDLSYEQYF.